The 12 T cell receptor beta chains reported below all come from one sample, sequenced in a study of identical twins. TCRdb called the 5' RACE reads again in MiXCR, with one record for every CDR3 protein. The data show 1,800,000 or so distinct CDR3 sequences, about 30% seen once. The sequencing input was cord blood. The receptors come from a newborn girl in good health.

This chain joins TRBV10-3 and TRBJ2-1; TRBD2 matches at 10 bases. V was clipped by 8 bases and J by 6 bases; unmatched bases: 4. Germline assignment: CDR1 ENHRY and CDR2 SYGVKD. This CDR3 region has 13 residues. The chain's CDR3 is CAIQTSGSNEQFF. The CDR3 nucleotides are TGTGCCATCCAGACTAGCGGGTCCAATGAGCAGTTCTTC.

This clonotype was seen at least ten times. The chain carries TRBV12-3 or TRBV12-4 and TRBJ2-3, with TRBD1 identical over 9 bases. The CDR3 extends over 16 amino acids. V lost 6 bases to trimming and J lost 2 bases; unmatched junction nucleotides: 9. The CDR3 sequence is CASSVHGTGPTDTQYF. The CDR3 DNA sequence: TGTGCCAGCAGCGTACACGGGACAGGGCCCACAGATACGCAGTATTTT.

The chain links TRBV20-1 to TRBJ1-5; D gene unclear. Germline V CDR1 and CDR2: DFQATT, SNEGSKA (reference sequence). There are 16 residues in the CDR3. V dropped 0 bases and J dropped 0 bases, with 12 bases sitting between them. The CDR3 DNA follows: TGCAGTGCTAGAGATTTGGGAGGGCATAGCAATCAGCCCCAGCATTTT. It encodes CSARDLGGHSNQPQHF.

This clonotype was counted ten times or more. The chain carries TRBV25-1 and TRBJ1-2; D is unclear. The V end was cut by 0 bases, the J end by 4 bases, with 3 bases between. The CDR3 loop spans 12 amino acids. CDR1 and CDR2 from the germline V gene are MGHDK and SYGVNS. The CDR3 coding sequence is TGTGCCAGCAGTGAATACAGCTATGGCTACACCTTC. This translates into CASSEYSYGYTF.

The chain joins TRBV30 to TRBJ1-2, with 8 bases aligning to TRBD1. Per the germline V gene, CDR1 is GTSNPN and CDR2 is SVGIG (reference sequence). V lost 5 bases to trimming and J lost 2 bases; unmatched junction nucleotides: 10. The CDR3 loop spans 15 amino acids. CDR3 residues: CAWETGTGINYGYTF. The CDR3 DNA reads TGTGCCTGGGAAACCGGGACAGGTATAAACTATGGCTACACCTTC.

This clonotype was counted only a few times. The chain uses TRBV12-3 or TRBV12-4 and TRBJ1-1; 7 bases fit TRBD1. The J segment lost 11 bases and the V segment lost 5 bases, leaving 5 bases of the junction unmatched. CDR3 length: 11 residues. CDR3 in amino acids: CASSQGVLAFF. The CDR3 bases are TGTGCCAGCAGTCAGGGGGTCTTGGCTTTCTTT.

The chain recombines TRBV6-5 with TRBJ2-3, with 10 bases matching TRBD1. In germline, CDR1 is MNHEY, CDR2 SVGAGI. V shed 7 bases and J 2 bases; nucleotides not matched to a gene: 6. CDR3 length: 15 residues. The CDR3 DNA sequence: TGTGCCAGCACCAGGGACAGGGGCTTCACAGATACGCAGTATTTT. It codes for CASTRDRGFTDTQYF.

The chain joins TRBV10-3 to TRBJ1-2; 7 bases align to TRBD1. CDR3 size: 15 residues. V was clipped by 7 bases and J by 2 bases; unmatched bases: 10. CDR1 and CDR2 (germline): ENHRY, SYGVKD. The CDR3 loop reads CAIISTGWVNYGYTF. The CDR3 DNA sequence: TGTGCCATCATATCGACAGGGTGGGTAAACTATGGCTACACCTTC.

The CDR3 is CATSRDLRNRGNQPQHF. The DNA of the CDR3 is TGTGCCACCAGCAGAGATCTTAGAAACCGGGGCAATCAGCCCCAGCATTTT. This chain links TRBV15 with TRBJ1-5; no clear D. The CDR3 sequence is 17 residues long. V was shortened by 0 bases and J by 2 bases, with 14 bases between the two germline ends. The germline gives CDR1 LNHNV, CDR2 YYDKDF (reference sequence). Full variable domain (missing parts from reference TRBV15 and TRBJ1-5): DAMVIQNPRYQVTQFGKPVTLSCSQTLNHNVMYWYQQKSSQAPKLLFHYYDKDFNNEADTPDNFQSRRPNTSFCFLDIRSPGLGDTAMYLCATSRDLRNRGNQPQHFGDGTRLSIL.

This chain joins TRBV6-1 and TRBJ1-2; no clear D. Trimming took off 3 bases at V and 2 bases at J, with 7 bases between the two ends. CDR3 size: 13 residues. The germline V gene encodes CDR1 MNHNS and CDR2 SASEGT. The CDR3 reads CASSDLANYGYTF. CDR3 coding DNA: TGTGCCAGCAGTGATCTGGCAAACTATGGCTACACCTTC.

V gene TRBV4-2 combines with J gene TRBJ2-3, with 12 bases aligning to TRBD2. In germline, CDR1 is LGHNA, CDR2 YNFKEQ. The CDR3 sequence is 19 residues long. Germline trimming cut 3 bases from V and 2 bases from J; bases unmatched to any gene: 12. The CDR3: CASSHSSSLAGGNTDTQYF. In DNA form, the CDR3 reads TGTGCCAGCAGCCATAGTTCAAGCCTAGCGGGGGGGAACACAGATACGCAGTATTTT.

This chain connects TRBV4-1 to TRBJ1-1; no clear D. Trimming cost V 1 base and J 1 base, with 10 bases left between them. There are 15 residues in the CDR3. Germline-derived CDR1 and CDR2 are MGHRA and YSYEKL. CDR3 nucleotides: TGCGCCAGCAGCCAAGTGGTACCCTCGAACACTGAAGCTTTCTTT. Its translation is CASSQVVPSNTEAFF.